This is a list of T cell receptor beta chains from one sample in a study of beta chain features in type 1 diabetes. Some clones are missing from TCRdb's copy, which holds only in-frame ones; the method was immunoSEQ multiplex PCR. Among about 320,000 clones listed, approximately 15% were seen once. Sample: central memory CD4+ T cells from blood. These receptors all come from a man aged 30-40 years in good health. The CDR3 runs from the conserved cysteine through the conserved F or W. Fields, in order: V gene, clone size, J gene, D gene, CDR3 DNA, CDR3 protein. A D gene is named only where the DNA matches it firmly. Only some rows state a clone size, as once, few, many or a class for expanded clones.

V gene: TRBV4-1
clone size: -
J gene: TRBJ2-5
D gene: -
CDR3 DNA: TGCGCCAGCAGACGACAGGTCCAAGAGACCCAGTACTTC
CDR3 protein: CASRRQVQETQYF

V gene: TRBV7-7
clone size: few
J gene: TRBJ2-1
D gene: -
CDR3 DNA: TGTGCCAGCAGCTTAGGACCCGACAATGAGCAGTTCTTC
CDR3 protein: CASSLGPDNEQFF

V gene: TRBV25-1
clone size: many
J gene: TRBJ2-5
D gene: -
CDR3 DNA: TGTGCCAGCAGTGTGGTTGAGACCCAGTACTTC
CDR3 protein: CASSVVETQYF

V gene: TRBV5-1
clone size: few
J gene: TRBJ2-5
D gene: -
CDR3 DNA: TGCGCCAGCAGAAGTCCTGGGGGCCAAGAGACCCAGTACTTC
CDR3 protein: CASRSPGGQETQYF

V gene: TRBV7-8
clone size: -
J gene: TRBJ2-5
D gene: -
CDR3 DNA: TGTGCCAGCAGCACTACAGGGAACCAAGAGACCCAGTACTTC
CDR3 protein: CASSTTGNQETQYF

V gene: TRBV5-4
clone size: few
J gene: TRBJ2-7
D gene: -
CDR3 DNA: TGTGCCAGCGCGTTTGGGGGTACTCTCTACGAGCAGTACTTC
CDR3 protein: CASAFGGTLYEQYF

V gene: TRBV15
clone size: few
J gene: TRBJ2-1
D gene: -
CDR3 DNA: TGTGCCACCAGCAGAGACTGGACCGGGAATGAGCAGTTCTTC
CDR3 protein: CATSRDWTGNEQFF

V gene: TRBV10-3
clone size: -
J gene: TRBJ2-1
D gene: TRBD2
CDR3 DNA: TGTGCCATCAGTGGCCCGACCGGGACTAGAGAGATCGATGAGCAGTTCTTC
CDR3 protein: CAISGPTGTREIDEQFF

V gene: TRBV11-2
clone size: few
J gene: TRBJ2-7
D gene: TRBD2
CDR3 DNA: TGTGCCAGCAGCTTAGATTTGGCAGCGGGGGTCTACGAGCAGTACTTC
CDR3 protein: CASSLDLAAGVYEQYF

V gene: TRBV5-6
clone size: -
J gene: TRBJ1-3
D gene: -
CDR3 DNA: TGTGCCAGCAGCCAAGGGACGGCTGGAAACACCATATATTTT
CDR3 protein: CASSQGTAGNTIYF

V gene: TRBV18
clone size: few
J gene: TRBJ1-5
D gene: -
CDR3 DNA: TGTGCCAGCTCACCTAGCAGGGATCTGGGTCAGCCCCAGCATTTT
CDR3 protein: CASSPSRDLGQPQHF

V gene: TRBV9
clone size: many
J gene: TRBJ1-6
D gene: -
CDR3 DNA: TGTGCCAGCAGCGTAGGGGAGATTTCTTCACCCCTCCACTTT
CDR3 protein: CASSVGEISSPLHF

V gene: TRBV2
clone size: few
J gene: TRBJ1-2
D gene: -
CDR3 DNA: TGTGCCAGCAGTGAACACAGGGATAACTATGGCTACACCTTC
CDR3 protein: CASSEHRDNYGYTF

V gene: TRBV5-4
clone size: -
J gene: TRBJ2-5
D gene: TRBD2
CDR3 DNA: TGTGCCAGCAGCTTGCGGCTAGCGGCGGGGGAGACCCAGTACTTC
CDR3 protein: CASSLRLAAGETQYF

V gene: TRBV2
clone size: -
J gene: TRBJ1-2
D gene: TRBD1
CDR3 DNA: TGTGCCGGACGGGACAGGGGAGATGGCTACACCTTC
CDR3 protein: CAGRDRGDGYTF

V gene: TRBV27
clone size: many
J gene: TRBJ2-2
D gene: -
CDR3 DNA: TGTGCCAGCAGGAGACAGGCCGGGAACACCGGGGAGCTGTTTTTT
CDR3 protein: CASRRQAGNTGELFF

V gene: TRBV10-3
clone size: few
J gene: TRBJ2-3
D gene: TRBD2
CDR3 DNA: TGTGCCATCAGTGACGGACTAGCGGGAGTAGATACGCAGTATTTT
CDR3 protein: CAISDGLAGVDTQYF

V gene: TRBV21-1
clone size: -
J gene: TRBJ2-5
D gene: -
CDR3 DNA: TGTGCCAGCAGCAAAAAGGGAACTAGACCGGGACTAGTCCGCCTAGAGACCCAGTACTTC
CDR3 protein: CASSKKGTRPGLVRLETQYF

V gene: TRBV28
clone size: many
J gene: TRBJ1-1
D gene: -
CDR3 DNA: TGTGCCAGCCGGCCTGGGGTGAAAAACACTGAAGCTTTCTTT
CDR3 protein: CASRPGVKNTEAFF

V gene: TRBV25-1
clone size: -
J gene: TRBJ1-5
D gene: -
CDR3 DNA: TGTGCCAGAAAAATGCCAGACAATCAGCCCCAGCATTTT
CDR3 protein: CARKMPDNQPQHF

V gene: TRBV5-1
clone size: few
J gene: TRBJ2-2
D gene: -
CDR3 DNA: TGCGCCAGCAGCTTGGGTGGGACGAACACCGGGGAGCTGTTTTTT
CDR3 protein: CASSLGGTNTGELFF

V gene: TRBV9
clone size: -
J gene: TRBJ2-2
D gene: -
CDR3 DNA: TGTGCCAGCAGCCCCCAGGGAGGCGGGGAGCTGTTTTTT
CDR3 protein: CASSPQGGGELFF

V gene: TRBV6-5
clone size: -
J gene: TRBJ2-4
D gene: -
CDR3 DNA: TGTGCCAGCAGCAGTACTAACTCAGCCAAAAACATTCAGTACTTC
CDR3 protein: CASSSTNSAKNIQYF

V gene: TRBV5-6
clone size: -
J gene: TRBJ2-3
D gene: -
CDR3 DNA: TGTGCCAGCAGCTCCCTGCCCCAGACGGATACGCAGTATTTT
CDR3 protein: CASSSLPQTDTQYF

V gene: TRBV5-1
clone size: -
J gene: TRBJ2-1
D gene: TRBD1
CDR3 DNA: TGCGCCAGCAGCCCCCTGGGACAGGGGTCGCACAATGAGCAGTTCTTC
CDR3 protein: CASSPLGQGSHNEQFF

V gene: TRBV27
clone size: few
J gene: TRBJ2-3
D gene: TRBD2
CDR3 DNA: TGTGCCAGCGCTCGGGGGGGCTCGGATACGCAGTATTTT
CDR3 protein: CASARGGSDTQYF

V gene: TRBV30
clone size: few
J gene: TRBJ2-5
D gene: -
CDR3 DNA: TGTGCCTGGACCGAACCTAGGGTGGCAGAGACCCAGTACTTC
CDR3 protein: CAWTEPRVAETQYF

V gene: TRBV7-9
clone size: -
J gene: TRBJ2-1
D gene: -
CDR3 DNA: TGTGCCAGCAGCTTACTGGGGGCCAGCTACAATGAGCAGTTCTTC
CDR3 protein: CASSLLGASYNEQFF

V gene: TRBV6-5
clone size: -
J gene: TRBJ2-5
D gene: TRBD1
CDR3 DNA: TGTGCCAGCAGTTACGTGACAGGGGCGCGGGAGACCCAGTACTTC
CDR3 protein: CASSYVTGARETQYF

V gene: TRBV19
clone size: -
J gene: TRBJ1-2
D gene: TRBD1
CDR3 DNA: TGTGCCAGTACCATCGGAACAGGGGCTGGTGGCTACACCTTC
CDR3 protein: CASTIGTGAGGYTF

V gene: TRBV27
clone size: few
J gene: TRBJ1-4
D gene: TRBD1
CDR3 DNA: TGTGCCAGCAGTCGTAGACAGGGAGATGAAAAACTGTTTTTT
CDR3 protein: CASSRRQGDEKLFF

V gene: TRBV5-5
clone size: few
J gene: TRBJ2-7
D gene: -
CDR3 DNA: TGTGCCAGCAGCCTAGGGACGGTGGTCGGCGAGCAGTACTTC
CDR3 protein: CASSLGTVVGEQYF

V gene: TRBV6-5
clone size: few
J gene: TRBJ1-3
D gene: -
CDR3 DNA: TGTGCCAGCAGACGGACAGTCCTCTTTGGAAACACCATATATTTT
CDR3 protein: CASRRTVLFGNTIYF

V gene: TRBV7-2
clone size: few
J gene: TRBJ2-2
D gene: TRBD2
CDR3 DNA: TGTGCCAGCAGCGCGACTAGCGGAGCGGGGGCAGGCGGGGAGCTGTTTTTT
CDR3 protein: CASSATSGAGAGGELFF

V gene: TRBV5-4
clone size: -
J gene: TRBJ2-6
D gene: -
CDR3 DNA: TGTGCCAGCAGCCCCCTAGGGGGGTCTGGGGCCAACGTCCTGACTTTC
CDR3 protein: CASSPLGGSGANVLTF

V gene: TRBV4-1
clone size: few
J gene: TRBJ1-2
D gene: -
CDR3 DNA: TGCGCCAGCAGCCAAGATAGAAAAGGAGGCCATGGCTACACCTTC
CDR3 protein: CASSQDRKGGHGYTF